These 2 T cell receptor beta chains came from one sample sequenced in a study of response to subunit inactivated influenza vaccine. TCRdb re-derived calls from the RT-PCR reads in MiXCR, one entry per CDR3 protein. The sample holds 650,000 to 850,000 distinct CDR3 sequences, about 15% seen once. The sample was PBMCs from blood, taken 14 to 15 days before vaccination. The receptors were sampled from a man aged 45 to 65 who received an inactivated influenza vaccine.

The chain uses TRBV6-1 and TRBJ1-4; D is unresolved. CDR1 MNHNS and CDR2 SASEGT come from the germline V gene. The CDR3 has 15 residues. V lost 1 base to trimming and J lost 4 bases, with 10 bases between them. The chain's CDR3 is CASSEGELNNEKLFF. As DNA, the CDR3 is TGTGCCAGCAGTGAAGGAGAGCTGAATAATGAAAAACTGTTTTTT.

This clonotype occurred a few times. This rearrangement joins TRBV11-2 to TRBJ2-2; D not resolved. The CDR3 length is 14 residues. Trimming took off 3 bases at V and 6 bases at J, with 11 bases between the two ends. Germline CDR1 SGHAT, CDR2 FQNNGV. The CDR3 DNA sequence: TGTGCCAGCAGCTTTGAACGATATGCCGGGGAGCTGTTTTTT. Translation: CASSFERYAGELFF. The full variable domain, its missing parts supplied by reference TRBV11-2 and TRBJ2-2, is EAGVAQSPRYKIIEKRQSVAFWCNPISGHATLYWYQQILGQGPKLLIQFQNNGVVDDSQLPKDRFSAERLKGVDSTLKIQPAKLEDSAVYLCASSFERYAGELFFGEGSRLTVL.